The text below deals with one T cell receptor (beta chain). Antigen: not known. Germline V CDR1 and CDR2: SGHAT, FQNNGV. The CDR3 loop spans 15 amino acids. Trimming shortened V by 1 base and J by 1 base, and 11 bases separated the two germline ends. These data belong to a study of CD8 T cells in ankylosing spondylitis. Overall study results and limits: The clones that were linked to disease were reported to be significantly enriched in matched synovial fluid samples from ankylosing spondylitis patients. Blood from ankylosing spondylitis patients appeared to carry a characteristic roughly 8-variant TCR beta motif. Those disease-linked clones were CD8+; they were also relatively rare in peripheral blood.

TCRdb re-analysed the 5' RACE reads in MiXCR, keeping a single row per CDR3 protein. The repertoire holds around 280,000 distinct CDR3 sequences, with 15% to 20% as singletons. V usage is TRBV11-2 and J usage is TRBJ2-7; possibly TRBD2 for D (5 bases). This receptor was identified in a male donor with ankylosing spondylitis or in good health (not recorded which). Sequences were obtained from blood, either unsorted or a sorted T cell fraction (not recorded which). The chain's CDR3 is CASSLVRGESYEQYV. CDR3 coding DNA: TGTGCCAGCAGCTTAGTACGGGGTGAGTCCTACGAGCAGTACGTC.